Presented here are 22 T cell receptor beta chains from one specimen sequenced in a study of cytomegalovirus exposure and HLA in healthy donors. Amplification used 60 Vbeta primers and 13 Jbeta primers. The protocol was immunoSEQ multiplex PCR, while the TCRdb copy is restricted to in-frame clones and leaves out a portion. The data show roughly 150,000 clones, with about 75% seen just once and approximately 10% held by the top ten. Sequenced material: PBMCs. Receptor source: a man younger than 30 in good health and CMV-seropositive.

This chain joins TRBV4-1 and TRBJ1-1; no firm D call. The germline V gene has CDR1 MGHRA and CDR2 YSYEKL. This CDR3 comprises 16 residues. Trimming removed 0 bases from V and 1 base from J, with 12 bases in between. The CDR3 loop reads CASSQDNGQANTEAFF. In DNA, the CDR3 is TGCGCCAGCAGCCAAGACAACGGCCAGGCGAACACTGAAGCTTTCTTT.

This rearrangement joins TRBV7-8 to TRBJ2-7; no firm D call. The V gene's germline CDR1 is SGHVS and CDR2 FQNEAQ. Trimming pared 4 bases from V and 10 bases from J, leaving 17 bases between. CDR3 length: 13 amino acids. The CDR3: CASSYETRSYQYF. The DNA of the CDR3 is TGTGCCAGCAGCTATGAGACTCGATCCTATCAGTACTTC. Using reference TRBV7-8 and TRBJ2-7 for the parts outside the CDR3, the full variable domain is GAGVSQSPRYKVAKRGQDVALRCDPISGHVSLFWYQQALGQGPEFLTYFQNEAQLDKSGLPSDRFFAERPEGSVSTLKIQRTQQEDSAVYLCASSYETRSYQYFGPGTRLTVT.

The V gene is TRBV4-1, the J gene TRBJ2-5; 7 bases match TRBD2. The CDR3 has 14 amino acids. Germline CDR1 and CDR2: MGHRA and YSYEKL. V dropped 4 bases and J dropped 4; count of bases not matched to a gene: 6. CDR3 nucleotides: TGCGCCAGCAGCCTAACTTTAGCGGGAGAGACCCAGTACTTC. Residues: CASSLTLAGETQYF.

V and J are TRBV5-5 and TRBJ1-5; perhaps TRBD1 as D (5 bases). V lost 4 bases to trimming and J lost 6 bases, with 17 bases between them. The CDR3 runs 15 residues. Germline V gene data show CDR1 as SGHKS and CDR2 as YYEKEE (reference sequence). The CDR3 loop reads CASSREGTATQPQHF. Written as DNA, the CDR3 is TGTGCCAGCAGCCGGGAGGGGACGGCTACTCAGCCCCAGCATTTT.

A few counts support this clone. J is TRBJ2-7 and V is TRBV7-2; TRBD2 agrees at 7 bases. This CDR3 region has 16 residues. V was clipped by 1 base and J by 0 bases; unmatched bases: 6. CDR1 is SGHTA and CDR2 is FQGNSA in the germline V gene. The CDR3 here is CASSLGSSGSSYEQYF. In DNA form, the CDR3 reads TGTGCCAGCAGCTTAGGATCTAGCGGAAGCTCCTACGAGCAGTACTTC.

This chain connects TRBV4-2 to TRBJ2-1; 9 bases fit TRBD2. The V segment lost 4 bases and the J segment 1 base; nucleotides outside the gene matches: 2. Germline loops: CDR1 LGHNA, CDR2 YNFKEQ. CDR3 length equals 15 residues. CDR3 bases: TGTGCCAGCAGCCCGACTAGCGGTTCCTACAATGAGCAGTTCTTC. Protein product: CASSPTSGSYNEQFF.

The J gene is TRBJ2-1, the V gene TRBV28; a possible D gene is TRBD2 (6 bases). Looked up from germline, CDR1 is MDHEN and CDR2 is SYDVKM. Between the trimmed V and J ends, which lost 7 bases and 7 bases, there was a span of 20 bases. This CDR3 is 15 amino acids long. The CDR3 DNA follows: TGTGCCAGCAATTGGGGGTACGGGAGAGTGAATGAGCAGTTCTTC. This translates into CASNWGYGRVNEQFF.

The genes are TRBV28 and TRBJ2-7, with 7 bases identical to TRBD1. V dropped 6 bases and J dropped 0; count of bases not matched to a gene: 14. Germline V lookup: CDR1 MDHEN, CDR2 SYDVKM. This CDR3 is built from 17 residues. DNA for the CDR3: TGTGCCAGCAGCCCAACCAACCTAGACAGGGTCTCCTACGAGCAGTACTTC. Residues: CASSPTNLDRVSYEQYF.

This clone was seen more than once but under ten times. The chain joins TRBV28 to TRBJ2-3, with 7 positions matching TRBD2. With V trimmed by 4 bases and J by 13 bases, 20 bases remained unmatched. This CDR3 spans 16 amino acids. The germline gives CDR1 MDHEN, CDR2 SYDVKM. The CDR3 here is CASSSPWGAGRREKYF. For the CDR3, the DNA is TGTGCCAGCAGTTCCCCCTGGGGAGCGGGACGGCGAGAAAAGTATTTT.

The gene calls are TRBV9 and TRBJ2-7; unclear D gene. The germline CDR1 and CDR2 sequences are SGDLS and YYNGEE. V was pared by 4 bases and J by 1 base, with 12 bases between. The CDR3 loop spans 14 amino acids. Here the CDR3 reads CASSPQVISYEQYF. The CDR3 nucleotides are TGTGCCAGCAGCCCCCAGGTGATTTCCTACGAGCAGTACTTC.

As to this clone: Its ends do not fully match the called genes, so a read error is possible. The chain combines TRBV7-7 with TRBJ2-5; the D gene is possibly TRBD1 (5 bases). Germline CDR1 SSHAT, CDR2 FNYEAQ (reference sequence). The CDR3 is 14 residues long. CDR3 DNA: TGTGCTAGCAGCTTAGCTGGGGCTCAAGGGACCCAGTACTTC. Translated, it gives CASSLAGAQGTQYF.

This clone showed up just a few times. The chain links TRBV7-2 to TRBJ2-1; the D is unclear. Germline CDR1 SGHTA, CDR2 FQGNSA. The CDR3 loop spans 14 amino acids. Trimming removed 2 bases at V and 8 bases at J, with 13 bases between. CDR3 amino acids: CASSLYVRGDEQFF. CDR3 coding DNA: TGTGCCAGCAGCTTATATGTAAGAGGCGATGAGCAGTTCTTC.

The chain links TRBV18 to TRBJ1-1; 7 bases are shared with TRBD1. The CDR3 runs to 14 residues. Germline CDR1 reads KGHSH; CDR2 reads LQKENI. After removal of 3 bases from V and 3 bases from J, the junction contained 4 bases not matched to a gene. The CDR3 DNA is TGTGCCAGCTCACCGGACAGGACGGACACTGAAGCTTTCTTT. Protein: CASSPDRTDTEAFF.

This clone showed up just a few times. The chain uses TRBV6-6 and TRBJ1-4, with a tentative D call TRBD1 (5 bases). This CDR3 has 14 residues. Trimming took 6 bases from V and 5 from J, leaving 13 bases between them. Germline CDR1 and CDR2: MNHNY and SVGAGI (reference sequence). The CDR3 sequence: CASRGGGRNEKLFF. The CDR3 DNA reads as TGTGCCAGCAGGGGGGGAGGGAGGAATGAAAAACTGTTTTTT.

This clone showed up just a few times. The chain recombines TRBV6-5 with TRBJ1-1, with 10 bases lining up with TRBD1. The ends lost 0 bases at V and 6 bases at J; junction bases unmatched: 4. The CDR3 runs to 15 residues. Germline V gene lookup returns CDR1 MNHEY and CDR2 SVGAGI. CDR3 sequence reads: CASSYSGQGIAEAFF. The CDR3, as DNA: TGTGCCAGCAGTTACTCGGGACAGGGGATCGCTGAAGCTTTCTTT.

The V call is TRBV27, the J call TRBJ2-1; D gene uncertain. The CDR3 sequence is 14 residues long. V shed 7 bases and J shed 5 bases, with 15 bases lying between them. CDR1 and CDR2 from the germline V gene are MNHEY and SMNVEV (reference sequence). The CDR3 loop reads CASTPYHSHNEQFF. The CDR3 DNA sequence: TGTGCCAGCACCCCCTACCACTCACACAATGAGCAGTTCTTC.

The chain is built from TRBV15 and TRBJ1-4, with TRBD1 identical over 9 bases. The germline V gene has CDR1 LNHNV and CDR2 YYDKDF (reference sequence). The CDR3 spans 19 residues. V was clipped by 2 bases and J by 1 base; unmatched bases: 11. CDR3 in amino acids: CATSRNLQGALRTNEKLFF. The CDR3 DNA reads TGTGCCACCAGCAGAAATCTACAGGGGGCCCTGCGAACTAATGAAAAACTGTTTTTT.

This chain uses TRBV5-1 with TRBJ1-6; D unclear. The germline V and J ends were trimmed by 5 bases and 6 bases, with 12 bases remaining between them. The CDR3 consists of 14 residues. The germline V gene encodes CDR1 SGHRS and CDR2 YFSETQ. The CDR3 here is CASSYEQVNSPLHF. As DNA, the CDR3 is TGCGCCAGCAGTTATGAGCAGGTTAATTCACCCCTCCACTTT.

The rearrangement links TRBV19 to TRBJ1-5, with D possibly matching TRBD1 (6 bases). The CDR3 is 17 amino acids. V was pared by 3 bases and J by 0 bases, with 15 bases between. Germline lookup yields CDR1 LNHDA and CDR2 SQIVND (reference sequence). CDR3 sequence (DNA): TGTGCCAGTAGTATTTCCGGGACACCCTATAGCAATCAGCCCCAGCATTTT. Protein: CASSISGTPYSNQPQHF.

V usage is TRBV27 and J usage is TRBJ2-7; the match to TRBD2 covers 8 bases. Germline V gives CDR1 MNHEY, CDR2 SMNVEV (reference sequence). There are 17 residues in the CDR3. The V segment lost 1 base and the J segment 2 bases; nucleotides outside the gene matches: 10. The CDR3 bases are TGTGCCAGCAGTTTATACGCGGGAGGAACAACCACCTACGAGCAGTACTTC. Amino acid sequence: CASSLYAGGTTTYEQYF.

Notes on this clone: The junction and the germline gene differ at one end; a read error may be behind it. V gene TRBV28 combines with J gene TRBJ1-2, with D unresolved. Germline values: CDR1 MDHEN, CDR2 SYDVKM. CDR3 length: 12 amino acids. The CDR3 spells CASSFGLSGYPF. The CDR3 nucleotides are TGTGCCAGCAGTTTCGGTCTGAGCGGCTACCCCTTC.

This clone occurred once. The V and J genes are TRBV5-6 and TRBJ1-2; 7 nucleotides match TRBD1. The CDR3 length is 16 residues. J gave up 0 bases and V 3 bases, and 8 bases lay outside the gene matches. Looked up from germline, CDR1 is SGHDT and CDR2 is YYEEEE. CDR3 nucleotides: TGTGCCAGCAGCTCGTCACAGGGGCCAGCTAACTATGGCTACACCTTC. This translates into CASSSSQGPANYGYTF.